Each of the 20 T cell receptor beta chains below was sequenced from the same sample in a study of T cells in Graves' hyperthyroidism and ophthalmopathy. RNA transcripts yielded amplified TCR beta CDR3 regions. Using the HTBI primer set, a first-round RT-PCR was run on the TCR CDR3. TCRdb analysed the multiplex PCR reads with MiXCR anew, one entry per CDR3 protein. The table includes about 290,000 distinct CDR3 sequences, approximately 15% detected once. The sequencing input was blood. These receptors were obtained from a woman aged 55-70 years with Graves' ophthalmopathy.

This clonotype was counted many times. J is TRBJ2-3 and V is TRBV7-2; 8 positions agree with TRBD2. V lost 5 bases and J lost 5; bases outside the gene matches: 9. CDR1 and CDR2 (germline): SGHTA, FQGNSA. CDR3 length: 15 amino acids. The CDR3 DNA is TGTGCCAGCAGCCCATGGGGGCGGGGGGAAGATACGCAGTATTTT. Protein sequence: CASSPWGRGEDTQYF.

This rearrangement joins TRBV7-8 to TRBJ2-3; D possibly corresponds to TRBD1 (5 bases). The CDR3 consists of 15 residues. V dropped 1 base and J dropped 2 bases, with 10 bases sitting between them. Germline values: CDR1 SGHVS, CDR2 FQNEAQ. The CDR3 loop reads CASSLESDITDTQYF. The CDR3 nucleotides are TGTGCCAGCAGCTTAGAATCGGACATCACAGATACGCAGTATTTT.

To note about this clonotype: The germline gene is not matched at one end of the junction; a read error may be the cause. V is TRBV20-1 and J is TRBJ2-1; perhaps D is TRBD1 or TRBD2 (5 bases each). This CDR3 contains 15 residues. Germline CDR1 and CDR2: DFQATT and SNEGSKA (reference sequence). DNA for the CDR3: TGCAGTGCTAGGGGAGACAGTGTCGCGTACAATAAGCAGTTCTTC. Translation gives CSARGDSVAYNKQFF.

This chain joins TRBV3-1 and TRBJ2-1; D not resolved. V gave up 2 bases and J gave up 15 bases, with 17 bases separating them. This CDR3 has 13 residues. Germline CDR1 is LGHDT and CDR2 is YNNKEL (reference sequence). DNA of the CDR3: TGTGCCAGCAGCCAAACCGCAGGACGTACTTGGTTCTTC. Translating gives CASSQTAGRTWFF.

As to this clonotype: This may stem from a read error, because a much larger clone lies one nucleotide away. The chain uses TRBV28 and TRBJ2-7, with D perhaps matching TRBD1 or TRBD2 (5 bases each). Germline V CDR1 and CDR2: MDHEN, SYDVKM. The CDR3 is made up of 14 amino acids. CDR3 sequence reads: CASSSPTGTYAQYF. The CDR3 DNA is TGTGCCAGCAGTTCCCCGACCGGGACCTACGCGCAGTACTTC.

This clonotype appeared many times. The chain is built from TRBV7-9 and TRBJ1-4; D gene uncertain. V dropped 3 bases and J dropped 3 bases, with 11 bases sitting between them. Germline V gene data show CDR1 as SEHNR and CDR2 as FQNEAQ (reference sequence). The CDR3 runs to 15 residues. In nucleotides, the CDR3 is TGTGCCAGCAGCTTGACGCAGCAACCTAATGAAAAACTGTTTTTT. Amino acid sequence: CASSLTQQPNEKLFF.

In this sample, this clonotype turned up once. This CDR3 reads CASRTGLADSYEQYF. Here the CDR3 DNA reads TGTGCCAGCAGAACAGGACTAGCCGATTCCTACGAGCAGTACTTC. The chain carries TRBV2 and TRBJ2-7; 8 bases line up with TRBD2. Losses at the gene ends were 6 bases for V and 1 base for J; bases not matched to a gene: 8. The CDR3 length is 15 residues. Germline-derived CDR1 and CDR2 are SNHLY and FYNNEI.

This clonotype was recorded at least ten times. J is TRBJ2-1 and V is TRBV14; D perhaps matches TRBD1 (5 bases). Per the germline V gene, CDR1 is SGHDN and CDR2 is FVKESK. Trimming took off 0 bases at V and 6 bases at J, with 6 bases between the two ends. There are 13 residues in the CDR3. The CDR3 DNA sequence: TGTGCCAGCAGCCAAGAGGGGCGCAATGAGCAGTTCTTC. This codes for CASSQEGRNEQFF.

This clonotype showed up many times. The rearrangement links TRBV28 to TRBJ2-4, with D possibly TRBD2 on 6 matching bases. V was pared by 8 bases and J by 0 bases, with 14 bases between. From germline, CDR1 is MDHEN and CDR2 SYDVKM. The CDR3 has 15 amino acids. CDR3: CASHPWGVAKNIQYF. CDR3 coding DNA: TGTGCCAGCCACCCTTGGGGGGTAGCCAAAAACATTCAGTACTTC.

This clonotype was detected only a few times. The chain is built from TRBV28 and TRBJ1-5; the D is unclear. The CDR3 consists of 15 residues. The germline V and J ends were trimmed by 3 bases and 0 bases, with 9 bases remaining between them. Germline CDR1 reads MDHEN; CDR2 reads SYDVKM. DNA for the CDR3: TGTGCCAGCAGTTTTCGAGGATATAGCAATCAGCCCCAGCATTTT. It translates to CASSFRGYSNQPQHF.

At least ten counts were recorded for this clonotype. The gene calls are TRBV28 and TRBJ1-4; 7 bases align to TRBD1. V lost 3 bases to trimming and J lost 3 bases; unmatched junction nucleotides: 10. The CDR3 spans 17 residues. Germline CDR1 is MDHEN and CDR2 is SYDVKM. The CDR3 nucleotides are TGTGCCAGCAGTTTGAGGGACAGACGTTTTTCTAATGAAAAACTGTTTTTT. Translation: CASSLRDRRFSNEKLFF. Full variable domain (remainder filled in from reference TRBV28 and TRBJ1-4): DVKVTQSSRYLVKRTGEKVFLECVQDMDHENMFWYRQDPGLGLRLIYFSYDVKMKEKGDIPEGYSVSREKKERFSLILESASTNQTSMYLCASSLRDRRFSNEKLFFGSGTQLSVL.

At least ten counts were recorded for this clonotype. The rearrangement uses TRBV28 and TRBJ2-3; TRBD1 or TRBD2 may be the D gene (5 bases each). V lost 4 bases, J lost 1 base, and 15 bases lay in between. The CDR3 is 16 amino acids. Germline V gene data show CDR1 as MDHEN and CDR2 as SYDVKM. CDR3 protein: CASSSFDRGRTDTQYF. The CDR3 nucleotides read TGTGCCAGCAGTTCTTTCGACCGGGGACGCACAGATACGCAGTATTTT.

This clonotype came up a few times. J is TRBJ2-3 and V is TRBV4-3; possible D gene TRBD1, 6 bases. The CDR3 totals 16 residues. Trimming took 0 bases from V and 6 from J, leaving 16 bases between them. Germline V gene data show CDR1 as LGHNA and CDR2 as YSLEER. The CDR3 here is CASSQDPTRGSDTQYF. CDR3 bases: TGCGCCAGCAGCCAAGACCCGACGAGGGGGTCGGATACGCAGTATTTT.

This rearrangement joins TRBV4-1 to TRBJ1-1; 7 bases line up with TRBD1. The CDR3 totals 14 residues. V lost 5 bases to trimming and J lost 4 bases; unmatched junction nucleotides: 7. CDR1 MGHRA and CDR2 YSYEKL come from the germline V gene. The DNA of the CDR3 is TGCGCCAGCAGCGCACCGACAGGGTTCACTGAAGCTTTCTTT. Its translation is CASSAPTGFTEAFF.

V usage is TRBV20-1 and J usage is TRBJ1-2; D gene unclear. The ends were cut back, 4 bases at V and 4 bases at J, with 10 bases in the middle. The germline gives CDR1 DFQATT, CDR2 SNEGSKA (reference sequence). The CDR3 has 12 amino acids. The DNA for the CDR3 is TGCAGTGCTAATTATGGGGTCTATGGCTACACCTTC. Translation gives CSANYGVYGYTF.

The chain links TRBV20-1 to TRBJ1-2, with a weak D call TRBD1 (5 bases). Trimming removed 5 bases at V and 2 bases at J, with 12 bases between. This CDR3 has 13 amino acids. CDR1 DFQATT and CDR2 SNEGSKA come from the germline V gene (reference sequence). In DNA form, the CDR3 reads TGCAGTGCTGGGGGGAGGACCAACTATGGCTACACCTTC. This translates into CSAGGRTNYGYTF.

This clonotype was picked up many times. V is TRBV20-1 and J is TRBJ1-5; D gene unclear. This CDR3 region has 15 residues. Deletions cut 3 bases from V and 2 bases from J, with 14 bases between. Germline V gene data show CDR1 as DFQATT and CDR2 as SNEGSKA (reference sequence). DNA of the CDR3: TGCAGTGCTAGCTTGGGTCCGGCGGGCAATCAGCCCCAGCATTTT. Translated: CSASLGPAGNQPQHF.

The CDR3 is CASSVGAMNTGELFF. In DNA, the CDR3 is TGTGCCAGCAGCGTAGGTGCGATGAACACCGGGGAGCTGTTTTTT. The chain carries TRBV9 and TRBJ2-2; D not resolved. Trimming removed 0 bases at V and 1 base at J, with 7 bases between. Per germline, CDR1 SGDLS and CDR2 YYNGEE. CDR3 length: 15 residues.

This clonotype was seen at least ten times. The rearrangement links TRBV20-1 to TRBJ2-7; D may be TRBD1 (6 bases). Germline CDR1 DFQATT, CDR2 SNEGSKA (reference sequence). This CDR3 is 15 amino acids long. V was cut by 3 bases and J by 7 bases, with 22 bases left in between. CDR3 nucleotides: TGCAGTGCTAGCCACAGGGTTAAATCGGTGGGGGAGCAGTACTTC. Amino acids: CSASHRVKSVGEQYF.

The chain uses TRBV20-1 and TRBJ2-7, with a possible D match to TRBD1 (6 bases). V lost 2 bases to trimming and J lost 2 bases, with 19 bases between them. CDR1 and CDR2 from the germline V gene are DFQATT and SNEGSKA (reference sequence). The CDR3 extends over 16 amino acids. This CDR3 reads CSARPRLQGVTYEQYF. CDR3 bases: TGCAGTGCTAGACCCCGCTTACAGGGTGTTACCTACGAGCAGTACTTC.